Shown below are 9 T cell receptor beta chains from a single sample sequenced in a study of OX40 agonist ivuxolimab in advanced cancers. This table comes from immunoSEQ multiplex PCR, and its TCRdb copy is limited to in-frame clones, with some not included. The sample has 20,000 to 30,000 clones; approximately 79% are singletons. Specimen: CD4+ or CD8+ T cells sorted from blood, collected in a trial of the OX40 agonist ivuxolimab. The receptors here all came from an adult with an advanced solid tumor such as melanoma, head and neck, liver or kidney cancer.

This sequence joins TRBV7-2 and TRBJ2-3; D remains unclear. Trimming cost V 4 bases and J 6 bases, with 14 bases left between them. This CDR3 region has 14 residues. In germline, CDR1 is SGHTA, CDR2 FQGNSA. The CDR3 loop is CASSSDLVPDTQYF. Written as DNA, the CDR3 is TGTGCCAGCAGCTCGGACCTAGTTCCCGATACGCAGTATTTT. Full variable domain (rest looked up from reference TRBV7-2 and TRBJ2-3): GAGVSQSPSNKVTEKGKDVELRCDPISGHTALYWYRQSLGQGLEFLIYFQGNSAPDKSGLPSDRFSAERTGGSVSTLTIQRTQQEDSAVYLCASSSDLVPDTQYFGPGTRLTVL.

This sequence joins TRBV6-1 and TRBJ2-5; D is ambiguous. The CDR3 runs 13 residues. Trimming removed 4 bases at V and 4 bases at J, with 10 bases between. Germline V gives CDR1 MNHNS, CDR2 SASEGT. The CDR3 spells CASSVWARETQYF. CDR3 nucleotides: TGTGCCAGCAGTGTGTGGGCCAGAGAGACCCAGTACTTC.

There are a few counts of this clone. This chain uses TRBV7-8 with TRBJ1-1; no reliable D call. Germline lookup yields CDR1 SGHVS and CDR2 FQNEAQ. This CDR3 comprises 15 residues. V was clipped by 4 bases and J by 0 bases, with 12 bases between them. The CDR3 DNA sequence: TGTGCCAGCAGCTACCCGATGGGGATGAACACTGAAGCTTTCTTT. This translates into CASSYPMGMNTEAFF.

The chain couples TRBV4-3 to TRBJ2-1; D might be TRBD1 or TRBD2, each matching 6 bases. CDR3 length: 15 residues. Germline CDR1 LGHNA, CDR2 YSLEER. The germline V and J ends were trimmed by 4 bases and 4 bases, with 14 bases remaining between them. CDR3 sequence: CASSPFGGGYNEQFF. CDR3 bases: TGCGCCAGCAGCCCCTTCGGGGGCGGATACAATGAGCAGTTCTTC.

The table lists this clone with a count of one. The chain has TRBV9 and TRBJ2-4; D remains ambiguous. This CDR3 has 14 amino acids. Germline loops: CDR1 SGDLS, CDR2 YYNGEE. With 3 bases removed from V and 0 bases from J, the gap between germline ends came to 7 bases. As DNA, the CDR3 is TGTGCCAGCAGCGGACCGGTAGCCAAAAACATTCAGTACTTC. It yields the protein CASSGPVAKNIQYF. The full variable domain, with the rest looked up from reference TRBV9 and TRBJ2-4, is DSGVTQTPKHLITATGQRVTLRCSPRSGDLSVYWYQQSLDQGLQFLIQYYNGEERAKGNILERFSAQQFPDLHSELNLSSLELGDSALYFCASSGPVAKNIQYFGAGTRLSVL.

The chain uses TRBV28 and TRBJ1-5, with D uncertain. This CDR3 spans 13 amino acids. CDR1 and CDR2 from the germline V gene are MDHEN and SYDVKM. V was cut by 2 bases and J by 4 bases, with 6 bases left in between. Written as DNA, the CDR3 is TGTGCCAGCAGTTTAGTAGGAAATCAGCCCCAGCATTTT. Its translation: CASSLVGNQPQHF.

This chain uses TRBV9 with TRBJ2-7; 7 bases are shared with TRBD1. V dropped 3 bases and J dropped 2; count of bases not matched to a gene: 11. Germline V gene sequence: CDR1 SGDLS, CDR2 YYNGEE. This CDR3 is built from 16 residues. The CDR3 loop reads CASSAIGGASPYEQYF. CDR3 coding DNA: TGTGCCAGCAGCGCGATAGGGGGCGCATCCCCCTACGAGCAGTACTTC.

This sequence joins TRBV7-9 and TRBJ1-1; D is unclear. The V end was cut by 2 bases, the J end by 1 base, with 8 bases between. The length of the CDR3 is 14 residues. Germline assignment: CDR1 SEHNR and CDR2 FQNEAQ (reference sequence). The CDR3 nucleotides are TGTGCCAGCAGCTTAACACAGCAGAACACTGAAGCTTTCTTT. Its translation is CASSLTQQNTEAFF.

This sequence joins TRBV9 and TRBJ1-1; D gene ambiguous. V lost 3 bases to trimming and J lost 7 bases, with 10 bases between them. Germline V lookup: CDR1 SGDLS, CDR2 YYNGEE. The CDR3 runs to 12 residues. CDR3 bases: TGTGCCAGCAGCGGCTCCCCAGATGAAGCTTTCTTT. This gives the protein CASSGSPDEAFF.